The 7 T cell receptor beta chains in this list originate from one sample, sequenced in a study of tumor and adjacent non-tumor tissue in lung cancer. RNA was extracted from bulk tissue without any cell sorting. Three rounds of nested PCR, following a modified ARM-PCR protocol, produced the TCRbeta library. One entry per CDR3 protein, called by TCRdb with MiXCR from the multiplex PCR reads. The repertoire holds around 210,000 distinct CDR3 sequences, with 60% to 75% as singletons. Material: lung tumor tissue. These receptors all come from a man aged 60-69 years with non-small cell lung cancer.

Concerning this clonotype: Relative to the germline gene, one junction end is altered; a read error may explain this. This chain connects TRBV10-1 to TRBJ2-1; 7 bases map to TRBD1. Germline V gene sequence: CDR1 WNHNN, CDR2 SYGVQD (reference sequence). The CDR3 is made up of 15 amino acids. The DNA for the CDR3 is TGCGCCAGCAGAGGAACAGGGGCCCATTACAATAAGCAGTTCTTC. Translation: CASRGTGAHYNKQFF.

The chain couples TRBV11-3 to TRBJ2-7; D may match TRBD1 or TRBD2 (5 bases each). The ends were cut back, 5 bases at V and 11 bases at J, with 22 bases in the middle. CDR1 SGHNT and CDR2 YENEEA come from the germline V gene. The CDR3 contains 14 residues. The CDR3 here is CASSPRDEAGEKYF. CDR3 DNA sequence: TGTGCCAGCAGCCCCCGGGACGAAGCTGGCGAAAAGTACTTC. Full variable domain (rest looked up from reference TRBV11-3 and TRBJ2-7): EAGVVQSPRYKIIEKKQPVAFWCNPISGHNTLYWYLQNLGQGPELLIRYENEEAVDDSQLPKDRFSAERLKGVDSTLKIQPAELGDSAVYLCASSPRDEAGEKYFGPGTRLTVT.

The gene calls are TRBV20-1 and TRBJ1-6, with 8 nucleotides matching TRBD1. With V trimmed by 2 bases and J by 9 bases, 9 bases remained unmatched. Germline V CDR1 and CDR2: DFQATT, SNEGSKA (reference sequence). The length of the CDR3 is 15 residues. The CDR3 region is CSARTTGVNISPLHF. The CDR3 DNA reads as TGCAGTGCTAGAACGACAGGGGTAAATATTTCACCCCTCCACTTT.

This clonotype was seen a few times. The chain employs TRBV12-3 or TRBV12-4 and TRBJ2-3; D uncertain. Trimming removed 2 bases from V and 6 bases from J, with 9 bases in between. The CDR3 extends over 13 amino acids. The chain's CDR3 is CASSLSRPDTQYF. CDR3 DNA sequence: TGTGCCAGCAGTTTATCTAGACCTGATACGCAGTATTTT.

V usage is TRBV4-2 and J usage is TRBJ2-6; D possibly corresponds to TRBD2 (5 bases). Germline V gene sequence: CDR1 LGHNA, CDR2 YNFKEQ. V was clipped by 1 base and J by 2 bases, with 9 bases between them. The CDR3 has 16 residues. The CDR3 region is CASSQGGQAGANVLTF. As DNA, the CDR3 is TGTGCCAGCAGCCAAGGAGGGCAGGCTGGGGCCAACGTCCTGACTTTC.

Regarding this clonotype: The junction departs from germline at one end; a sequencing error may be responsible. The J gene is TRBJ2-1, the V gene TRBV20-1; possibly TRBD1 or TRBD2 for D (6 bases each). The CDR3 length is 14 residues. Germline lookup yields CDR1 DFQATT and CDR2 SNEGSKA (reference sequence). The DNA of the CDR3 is TGCAGTGTTGACCCGGGGGCACGGTGCAATGAACAGTTCTTC. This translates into CSVDPGARCNEQFF.

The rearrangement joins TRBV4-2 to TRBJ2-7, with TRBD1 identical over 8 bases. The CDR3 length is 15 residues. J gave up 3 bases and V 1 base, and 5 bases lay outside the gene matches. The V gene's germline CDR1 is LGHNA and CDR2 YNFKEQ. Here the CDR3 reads CASSQVVGQDYEQYF. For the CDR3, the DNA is TGTGCCAGCAGCCAAGTTGTGGGACAGGACTACGAGCAGTACTTC.